These 9 T cell receptor beta chains were sequenced from one sample in a study of blood T cell repertoires in COVID-19. Method: immunoSEQ multiplex PCR; TCRdb's copy keeps in-frame clones and lacks some. Seen here are a few hundred thousand clones, roughly 87% observed once, and the top ten hold around 3%. Sample: PBMCs or T cells enriched from blood (not recorded which). These receptors were collected from a woman aged 25 to 39 who had recovered from COVID-19.

The chain joins TRBV30 to TRBJ1-2; 7 bases agree with TRBD1. The germline V gene encodes CDR1 GTSNPN and CDR2 SVGIG (reference sequence). V lost 2 bases and J lost 3; bases outside the gene matches: 6. The CDR3 is 14 amino acids. This CDR3 is CAWSRQGSYYGYTF. The CDR3 coding sequence is TGTGCCTGGAGTAGACAGGGAAGCTACTATGGCTACACCTTC.

This clone was picked up a small number of times. This chain uses TRBV19 with TRBJ1-2; 10 nucleotides align to TRBD1. The ends lost 4 bases at V and 8 bases at J; junction bases unmatched: 4. There are 13 residues in the CDR3. CDR1 is LNHDA, CDR2 SQIVND, per germline (reference sequence). Written as DNA, the CDR3 is TGTGCCAGTAGTACCGACAGGGGGCGAGGCTACACCTTC. This codes for CASSTDRGRGYTF.

The V and J genes are TRBV5-1 and TRBJ2-2; 9 positions agree with TRBD1. The CDR3 covers 14 residues. V was pared by 3 bases and J by 6 bases, with 3 bases of the junction left unmatched. CDR1 SGHRS and CDR2 YFSETQ come from the germline V gene. This CDR3 reads CASSYTGGAGELFF. The DNA of the CDR3 is TGCGCCAGCAGCTACACAGGGGGCGCCGGGGAGCTGTTTTTT.

The V call is TRBV7-8, the J call TRBJ2-1; 10 positions match TRBD2. Germline trimming cut 6 bases from V and 8 bases from J; bases unmatched to any gene: 10. CDR3 length: 15 amino acids. The germline V gene has CDR1 SGHVS and CDR2 FQNEAQ. CDR3 nucleotides: TGTGCCAGCAGTTGGACTAGCGGCGCCCAGTATGAGCAGTTCTTC. This sequence encodes CASSWTSGAQYEQFF. The complete variable domain, with remaining parts taken from reference TRBV7-8 and TRBJ2-1, reads GAGVSQSPRYKVAKRGQDVALRCDPISGHVSLFWYQQALGQGPEFLTYFQNEAQLDKSGLPSDRFFAERPEGSVSTLKIQRTQQEDSAVYLCASSWTSGAQYEQFFGPGTRLTVL.

The V and J genes are TRBV5-8 and TRBJ2-1, with D unresolved. V dropped 0 bases and J dropped 9 bases, with 10 bases sitting between them. Germline-derived CDR1 and CDR2 are SGHTS and YDEGEE. The CDR3 runs 13 residues. CDR3 loop: CASSLAGFIEQFF. The CDR3 DNA reads as TGTGCCAGCAGCTTGGCCGGGTTCATTGAGCAGTTCTTC.

As concerns this clone: Other DNA sequences within the sample encode an identical CDR3. The gene calls are TRBV30 and TRBJ1-5; D gene uncertain. This CDR3 is 15 amino acids long. The V and J ends lost 1 base and 0 bases respectively, with 10 bases between them. Per the germline V gene, CDR1 is GTSNPN and CDR2 is SVGIG (reference sequence). This CDR3 is CAWSGTGSSNQPQHF. In DNA form, the CDR3 reads TGTGCCTGGAGTGGGACGGGGAGTAGCAATCAGCCCCAGCATTTT.

The chain recombines TRBV15 with TRBJ2-7; 10 bases are shared with TRBD1. Germline V gives CDR1 LNHNV, CDR2 YYDKDF (reference sequence). Trimming removed 2 bases from V and 6 bases from J; junction bases left unmatched: 4. The CDR3 consists of 14 residues. DNA of the CDR3: TGTGCCACCAGCAGACGACAGGGGGCTGGCGAGCAGTACTTC. Translation gives CATSRRQGAGEQYF.

The chain couples TRBV19 to TRBJ2-6; 9 bases agree with TRBD1. The CDR3 totals 15 residues. Trimming at V came to 4 bases and at J to 3 bases, leaving 1 base not matched to a gene. Germline CDR1 and CDR2: LNHDA and SQIVND (reference sequence). The CDR3 sequence: CASSNRGLGANVLTF. The DNA of the CDR3 is TGTGCCAGTAGTAACAGGGGGCTTGGGGCCAACGTCCTGACTTTC.

This clone occurred a few times. As DNA, the CDR3 is TGTGCCAGCAGCGTAACGGGAGTCAGTGAGCAGTACTTC. Translation: CASSVTGVSEQYF. The chain couples TRBV7-9 to TRBJ2-7, with a possible D match to TRBD2 (6 bases). Per germline, CDR1 SEHNR and CDR2 FQNEAQ (reference sequence). CDR3 length: 13 amino acids. V was trimmed by 5 bases and J by 7 bases, leaving 15 bases between them.